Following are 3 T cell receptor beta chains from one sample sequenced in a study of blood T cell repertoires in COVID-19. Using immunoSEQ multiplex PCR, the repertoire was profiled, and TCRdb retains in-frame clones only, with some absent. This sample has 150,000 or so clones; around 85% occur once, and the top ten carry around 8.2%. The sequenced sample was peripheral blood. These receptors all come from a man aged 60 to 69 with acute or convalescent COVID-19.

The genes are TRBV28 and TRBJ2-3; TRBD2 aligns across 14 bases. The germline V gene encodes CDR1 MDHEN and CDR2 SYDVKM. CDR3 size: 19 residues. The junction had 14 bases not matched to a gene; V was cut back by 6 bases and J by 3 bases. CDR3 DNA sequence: TGTGCCAGCAGGCCCTACGCCGGGACTAGCGGGAGTACGACAGATACGCAGTATTTT. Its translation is CASRPYAGTSGSTTDTQYF.

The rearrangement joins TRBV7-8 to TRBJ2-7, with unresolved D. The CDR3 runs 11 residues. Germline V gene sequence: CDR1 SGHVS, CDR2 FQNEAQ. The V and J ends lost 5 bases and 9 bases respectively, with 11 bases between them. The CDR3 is CASSPSSVQYF. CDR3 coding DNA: TGTGCCAGCAGCCCCTCGTCGGTGCAGTACTTC.

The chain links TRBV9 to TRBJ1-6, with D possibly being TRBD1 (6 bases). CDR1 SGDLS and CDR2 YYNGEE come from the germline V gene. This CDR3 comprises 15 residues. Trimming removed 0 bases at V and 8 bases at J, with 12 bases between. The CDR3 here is CASSVVAGEHSPLHF. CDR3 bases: TGTGCCAGCAGCGTAGTGGCAGGGGAACATTCACCCCTCCACTTT. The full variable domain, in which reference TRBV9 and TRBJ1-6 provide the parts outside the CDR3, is DSGVTQTPKHLITATGQRVTLRCSPRSGDLSVYWYQQSLDQGLQFLIQYYNGEERAKGNILERFSAQQFPDLHSELNLSSLELGDSALYFCASSVVAGEHSPLHFGNGTRLTVT.